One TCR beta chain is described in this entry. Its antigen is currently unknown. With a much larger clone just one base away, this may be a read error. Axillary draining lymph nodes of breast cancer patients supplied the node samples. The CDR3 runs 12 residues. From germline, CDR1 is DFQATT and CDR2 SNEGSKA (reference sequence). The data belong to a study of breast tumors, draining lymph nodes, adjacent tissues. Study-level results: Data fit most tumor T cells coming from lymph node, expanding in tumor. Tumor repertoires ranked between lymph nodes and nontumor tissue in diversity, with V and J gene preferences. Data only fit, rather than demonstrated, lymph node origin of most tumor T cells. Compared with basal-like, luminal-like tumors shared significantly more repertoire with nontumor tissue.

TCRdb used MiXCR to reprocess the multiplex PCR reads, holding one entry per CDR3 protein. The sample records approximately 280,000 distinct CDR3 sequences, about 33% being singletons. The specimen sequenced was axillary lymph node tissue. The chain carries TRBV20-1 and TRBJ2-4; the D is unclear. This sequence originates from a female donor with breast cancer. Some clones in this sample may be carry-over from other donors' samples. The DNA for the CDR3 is TGCAGTGCTAGAGGGGGAAAAAACATTCCGTACTTC. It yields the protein CSARGGKNIPYF.